This TCR beta chain was recovered during a study of blood T cell repertoires in COVID-19. Repertoires were generated with immunoSEQ multiplex PCR, while TCRdb's copy carries only in-frame clones and drops some. The data contain about 130,000 clones, over 70% of them singletons. This clonotype was sampled from a woman between 50 and 59 years old with acute or convalescent COVID-19. The material sequenced was peripheral blood.

DNA of the CDR3: TGTGCCAGTAGGGGCCCCAGGGGGCCAGATACGCAGTATTTT. This sequence encodes CASRGPRGPDTQYF. The V call is TRBV19, the J call TRBJ2-3; 8 nucleotides align to TRBD1. The germline V gene encodes CDR1 LNHDA and CDR2 SQIVND (reference sequence). V lost 6 bases, J lost 4 bases, and 6 bases stayed unmatched. The CDR3 contains 14 residues.